This T cell receptor (beta chain) was found in a study of cytomegalovirus exposure and HLA in healthy donors. Across the whole study: In a later analysis, it was reported that the 110 or so validation repertoires had been produced on the same platform as the 690 or so repertoires belonging to the first cohort.

Worth noting for this clone: The antigen is undetermined.

CDR1 and CDR2 (germline): SEHNR, FQNEAQ (reference sequence). The CDR3 is 14 residues long. V shed 4 bases and J shed 1 base, with 9 bases lying between them. Clones were read by immunoSEQ multiplex PCR, and TCRdb kept only the in-frame ones, dropping some. The sample lists 200,000 to 300,000 clones, 90% seen once, with approximately 3.1% in the top ten. The study's findings and limits: Rarity characterized most TCR sequences, yet some public TCRs appeared in many donors.

This chain links TRBV7-9 with TRBJ2-3, with D hard to call. Material: PBMCs. This sequence was found in a woman in her twenties or thirties in good health and CMV-seronegative. DNA for the CDR3: TGTGCCAGCAGCTCCGAACGCGGCACAGATACGCAGTATTTT. It specifies CASSSERGTDTQYF.